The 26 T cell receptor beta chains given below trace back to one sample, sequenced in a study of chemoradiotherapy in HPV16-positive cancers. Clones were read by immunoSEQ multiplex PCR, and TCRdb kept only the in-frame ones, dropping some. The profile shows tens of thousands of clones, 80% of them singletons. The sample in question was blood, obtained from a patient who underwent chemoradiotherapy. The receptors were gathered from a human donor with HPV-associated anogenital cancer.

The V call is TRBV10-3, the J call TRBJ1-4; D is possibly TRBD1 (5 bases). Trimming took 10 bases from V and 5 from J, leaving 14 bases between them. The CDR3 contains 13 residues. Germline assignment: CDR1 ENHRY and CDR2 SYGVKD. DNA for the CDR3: TGTGCCAGCAGAACAGGCGAAAATGAAAAACTGTTTTTT. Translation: CASRTGENEKLFF.

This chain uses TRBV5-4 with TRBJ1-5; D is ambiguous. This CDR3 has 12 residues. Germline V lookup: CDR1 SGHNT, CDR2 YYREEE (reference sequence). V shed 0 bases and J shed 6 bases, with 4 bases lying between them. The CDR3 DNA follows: TGTGCCAGCAGCTTGGAGGGTCAGCCCCAGCATTTT. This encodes CASSLEGQPQHF. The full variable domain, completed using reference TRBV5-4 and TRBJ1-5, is ETGVTQSPTHLIKTRGQQVTLRCSSQSGHNTVSWYQQALGQGPQFIFQYYREEENGRGNFPPRFSGLQFPNYSSELNVNALELDDSALYLCASSLEGQPQHFGDGTRLSIL.

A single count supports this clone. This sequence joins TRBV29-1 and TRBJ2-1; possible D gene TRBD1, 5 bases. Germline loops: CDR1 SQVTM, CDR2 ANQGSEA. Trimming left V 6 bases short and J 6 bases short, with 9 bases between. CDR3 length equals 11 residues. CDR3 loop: CSVKTVNEQFF. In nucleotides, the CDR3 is TGCAGCGTCAAGACAGTCAATGAGCAGTTCTTC.

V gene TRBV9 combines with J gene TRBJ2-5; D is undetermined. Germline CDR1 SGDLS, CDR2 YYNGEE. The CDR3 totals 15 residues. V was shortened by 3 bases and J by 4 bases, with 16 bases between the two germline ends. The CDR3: CASSANPGGAETQYF. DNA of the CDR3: TGTGCCAGCAGCGCTAATCCGGGTGGTGCAGAGACCCAGTACTTC.

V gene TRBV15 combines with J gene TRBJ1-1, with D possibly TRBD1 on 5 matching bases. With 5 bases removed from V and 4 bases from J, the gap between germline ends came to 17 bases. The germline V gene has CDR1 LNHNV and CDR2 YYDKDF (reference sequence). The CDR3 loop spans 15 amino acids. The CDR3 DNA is TGTGCCACCAGCCTCCTCGATGGGGGGATCACTGAAGCTTTCTTT. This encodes CATSLLDGGITEAFF.

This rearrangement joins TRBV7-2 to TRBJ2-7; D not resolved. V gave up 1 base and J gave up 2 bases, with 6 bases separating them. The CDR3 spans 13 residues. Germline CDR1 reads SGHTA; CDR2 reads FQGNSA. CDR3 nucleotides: TGTGCCAGCAGCTTAGTCTCGCCCTACGAGCAGTACTTC. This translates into CASSLVSPYEQYF.

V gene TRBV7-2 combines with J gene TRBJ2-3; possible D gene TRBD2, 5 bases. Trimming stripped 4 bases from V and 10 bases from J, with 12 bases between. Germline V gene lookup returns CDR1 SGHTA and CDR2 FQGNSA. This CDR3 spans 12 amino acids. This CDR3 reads CASSSGLEAQYF. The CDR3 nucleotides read TGTGCCAGCAGCTCCGGACTGGAGGCGCAGTATTTT.

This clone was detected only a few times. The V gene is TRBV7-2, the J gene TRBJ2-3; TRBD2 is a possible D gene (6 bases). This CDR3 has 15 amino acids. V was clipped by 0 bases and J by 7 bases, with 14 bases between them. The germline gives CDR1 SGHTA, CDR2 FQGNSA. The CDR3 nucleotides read TGTGCCAGCAGCTTAGCACGGGGGTCTACAAATACGCAGTATTTT. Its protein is CASSLARGSTNTQYF. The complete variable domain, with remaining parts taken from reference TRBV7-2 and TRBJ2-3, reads GAGVSQSPSNKVTEKGKDVELRCDPISGHTALYWYRQSLGQGLEFLIYFQGNSAPDKSGLPSDRFSAERTGGSVSTLTIQRTQQEDSAVYLCASSLARGSTNTQYFGPGTRLTVL.

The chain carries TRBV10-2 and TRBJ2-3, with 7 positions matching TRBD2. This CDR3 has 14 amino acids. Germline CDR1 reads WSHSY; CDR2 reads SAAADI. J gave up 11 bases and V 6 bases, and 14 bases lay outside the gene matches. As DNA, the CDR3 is TGCGCCAGCAGCCCCGACGGCTCTAGCGGATTGCAGTATTTT. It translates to CASSPDGSSGLQYF.

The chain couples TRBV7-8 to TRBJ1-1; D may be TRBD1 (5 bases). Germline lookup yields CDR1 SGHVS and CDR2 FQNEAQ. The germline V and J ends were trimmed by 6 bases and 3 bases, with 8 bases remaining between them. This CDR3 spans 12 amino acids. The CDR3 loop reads CASSGGDTEAFF. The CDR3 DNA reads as TGTGCCAGCAGTGGGGGGGACACTGAAGCTTTCTTT.

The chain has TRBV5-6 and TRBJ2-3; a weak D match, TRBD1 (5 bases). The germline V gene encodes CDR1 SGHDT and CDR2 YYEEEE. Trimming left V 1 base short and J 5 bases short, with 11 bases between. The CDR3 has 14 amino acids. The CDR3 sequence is CASSLIRVRDTQYF. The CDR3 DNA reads TGTGCCAGCAGCTTGATCAGGGTTCGAGATACGCAGTATTTT.

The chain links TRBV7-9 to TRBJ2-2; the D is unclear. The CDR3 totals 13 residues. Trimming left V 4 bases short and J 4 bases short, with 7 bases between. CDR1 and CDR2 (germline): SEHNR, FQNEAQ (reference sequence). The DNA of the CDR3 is TGTGCCAGCAGCTCCTCGTCCACCGGGGAGCTGTTTTTT. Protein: CASSSSSTGELFF.

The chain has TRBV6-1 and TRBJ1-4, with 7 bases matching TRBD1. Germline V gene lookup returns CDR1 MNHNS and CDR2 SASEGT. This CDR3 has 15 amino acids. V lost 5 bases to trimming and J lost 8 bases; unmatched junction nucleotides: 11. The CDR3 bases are TGTGCCAGCAGTACCCGACAGGGAACGGGCGAAAAACTGTTTTTT. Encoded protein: CASSTRQGTGEKLFF.

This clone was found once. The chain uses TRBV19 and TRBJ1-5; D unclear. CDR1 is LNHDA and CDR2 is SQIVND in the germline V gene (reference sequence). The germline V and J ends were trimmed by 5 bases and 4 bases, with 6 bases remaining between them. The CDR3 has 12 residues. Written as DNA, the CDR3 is TGTGCCAGTAGTCCGTGGAATCAGCCCCAGCATTTT. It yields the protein CASSPWNQPQHF.

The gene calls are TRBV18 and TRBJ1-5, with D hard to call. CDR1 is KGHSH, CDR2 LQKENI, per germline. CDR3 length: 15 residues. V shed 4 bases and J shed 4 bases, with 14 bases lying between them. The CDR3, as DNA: TGTGCCAGCTCACGAGAAACTTTGCGGAATCAGCCCCAGCATTTT. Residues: CASSRETLRNQPQHF.

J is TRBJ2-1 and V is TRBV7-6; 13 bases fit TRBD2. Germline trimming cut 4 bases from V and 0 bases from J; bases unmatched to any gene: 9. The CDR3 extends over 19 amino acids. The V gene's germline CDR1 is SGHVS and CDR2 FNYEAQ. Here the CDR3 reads CASSSYPGLAGSSYNEQFF. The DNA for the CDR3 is TGTGCCAGCAGCTCCTATCCGGGACTAGCGGGGAGCTCCTACAATGAGCAGTTCTTC.

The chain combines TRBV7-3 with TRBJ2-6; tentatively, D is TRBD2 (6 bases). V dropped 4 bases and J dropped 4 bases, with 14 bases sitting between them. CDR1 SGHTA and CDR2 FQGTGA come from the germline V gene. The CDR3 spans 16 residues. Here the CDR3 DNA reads TGTGCCAGCAGCTCGACCGGGGGTACGGGGGCCAACGTCCTGACTTTC. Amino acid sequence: CASSSTGGTGANVLTF.

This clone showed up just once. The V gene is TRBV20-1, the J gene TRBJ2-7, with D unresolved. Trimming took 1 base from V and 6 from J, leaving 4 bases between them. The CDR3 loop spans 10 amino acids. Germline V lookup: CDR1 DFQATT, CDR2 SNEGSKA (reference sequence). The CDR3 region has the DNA TGCAGTGCTAGAGGGTTCGAGCAGTACTTC. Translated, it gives CSARGFEQYF.

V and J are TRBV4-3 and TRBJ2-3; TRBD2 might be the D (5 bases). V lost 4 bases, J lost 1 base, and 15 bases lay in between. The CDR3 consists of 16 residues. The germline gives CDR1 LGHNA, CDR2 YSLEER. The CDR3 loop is CASSLWLEAGTDTQYF. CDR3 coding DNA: TGCGCCAGCAGCCTCTGGCTGGAGGCGGGCACAGATACGCAGTATTTT.

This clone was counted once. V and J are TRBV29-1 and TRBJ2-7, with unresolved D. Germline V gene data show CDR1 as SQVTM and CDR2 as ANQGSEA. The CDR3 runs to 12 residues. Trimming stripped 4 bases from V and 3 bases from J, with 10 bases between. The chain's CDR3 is CSVGEAIYEQYF. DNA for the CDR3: TGCAGCGTTGGCGAGGCAATCTACGAGCAGTACTTC.

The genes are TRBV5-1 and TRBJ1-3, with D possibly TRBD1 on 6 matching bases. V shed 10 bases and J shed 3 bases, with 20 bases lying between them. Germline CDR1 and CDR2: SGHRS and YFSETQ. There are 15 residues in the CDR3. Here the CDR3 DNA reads TGCGCCCCACAATTTGGGGGGGCCAATGGAAACACCATATATTTT. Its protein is CAPQFGGANGNTIYF.

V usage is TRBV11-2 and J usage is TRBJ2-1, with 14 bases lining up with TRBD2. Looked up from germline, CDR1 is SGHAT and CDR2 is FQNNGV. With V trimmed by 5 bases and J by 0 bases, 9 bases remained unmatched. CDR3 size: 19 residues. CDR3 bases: TGTGCCAGCAGCCCAGGACTAGCGGGGGGTCTAAGCTCCTACAATGAGCAGTTCTTC. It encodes CASSPGLAGGLSSYNEQFF. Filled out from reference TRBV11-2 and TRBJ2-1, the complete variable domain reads EAGVAQSPRYKIIEKRQSVAFWCNPISGHATLYWYQQILGQGPKLLIQFQNNGVVDDSQLPKDRFSAERLKGVDSTLKIQPAKLEDSAVYLCASSPGLAGGLSSYNEQFFGPGTRLTVL.

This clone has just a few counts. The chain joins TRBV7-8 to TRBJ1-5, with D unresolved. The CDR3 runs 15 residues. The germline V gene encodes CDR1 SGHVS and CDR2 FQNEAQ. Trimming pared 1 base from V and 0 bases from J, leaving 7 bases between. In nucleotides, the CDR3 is TGTGCCAGCAGCTTAGGGGCATATAGCAATCAGCCCCAGCATTTT. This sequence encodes CASSLGAYSNQPQHF. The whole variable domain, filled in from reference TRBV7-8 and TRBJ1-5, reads GAGVSQSPRYKVAKRGQDVALRCDPISGHVSLFWYQQALGQGPEFLTYFQNEAQLDKSGLPSDRFFAERPEGSVSTLKIQRTQQEDSAVYLCASSLGAYSNQPQHFGDGTRLSIL.

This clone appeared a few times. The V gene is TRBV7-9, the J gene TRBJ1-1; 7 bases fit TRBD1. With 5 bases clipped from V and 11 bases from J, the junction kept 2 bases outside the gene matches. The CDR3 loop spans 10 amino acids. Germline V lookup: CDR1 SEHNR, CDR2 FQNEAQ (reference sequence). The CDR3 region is CASSLTGAFF. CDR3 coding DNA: TGTGCCAGCAGCCTGACAGGGGCTTTCTTT.

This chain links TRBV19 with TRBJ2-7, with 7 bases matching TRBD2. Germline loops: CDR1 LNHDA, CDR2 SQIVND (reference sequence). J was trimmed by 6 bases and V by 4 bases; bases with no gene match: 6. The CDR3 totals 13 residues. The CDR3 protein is CASSTGTNVEQYF. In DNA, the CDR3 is TGTGCCAGTAGTACCGGGACTAACGTCGAGCAGTACTTC.

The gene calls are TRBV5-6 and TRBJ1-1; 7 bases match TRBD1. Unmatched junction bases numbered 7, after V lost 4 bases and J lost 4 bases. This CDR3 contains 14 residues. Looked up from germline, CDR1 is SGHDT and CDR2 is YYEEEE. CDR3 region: CASSIRQGSTEAFF. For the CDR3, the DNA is TGTGCCAGCAGCATTCGACAGGGTAGCACTGAAGCTTTCTTT.